What follows are 3 T cell receptor beta chains derived from one specimen sequenced in a study of vaccination and CD4 T cells after COVID-19. Time point of the sample: late sampling 161 to 241 days after vaccination in a few convalescent patients. Treatment here: 10-day PBMC culture with coronavirus spike peptide pools or control peptides (ViraFEST assay). Their antigens remain unidentified. Once obtained from cultured CD4+ T cells, the DNA was sequenced using the Oncomine TCR Beta short-read assay. TCRdb analysed the PCR reads with MiXCR anew, one entry per CDR3 protein. This table holds about 24,000 distinct CDR3 sequences, under 40% found once. This sample comprised CD4+ T cells from blood, cultured in vitro, obtained about 7 months after SARS-CoV-2 vaccination. These receptors all come from a human donor who had recovered from COVID-19.

The J gene is TRBJ2-1, the V gene TRBV11-3; the D is unclear. Germline loops: CDR1 SGHNT, CDR2 YENEEA. Trimming left V 0 bases short and J 0 bases short, with 9 bases between. The CDR3 is 16 amino acids. The CDR3 DNA follows: TGTGCCAGCAGCTTAGACGCAGCGAGCTCCTACAATGAGCAGTTCTTC. As protein: CASSLDAASSYNEQFF.

This clonotype came up a few times. V gene TRBV7-9 combines with J gene TRBJ2-3, with 8 bases fitting TRBD2. V lost 5 bases, J lost 3 bases, and 7 bases stayed unmatched. The CDR3 has 15 residues. In germline, CDR1 is SEHNR, CDR2 FQNEAQ (reference sequence). Written as DNA, the CDR3 is TGTGCCAGCAGCCACAGCGGGAGTGGAACAGATACGCAGTATTTT. Translated: CASSHSGSGTDTQYF.

The J gene is TRBJ2-4, the V gene TRBV20-1, with D perhaps assigned TRBD1 or TRBD2 (6 bases each). Germline V lookup: CDR1 DFQATT, CDR2 SNEGSKA (reference sequence). Deletions cut 6 bases from V and 1 base from J, with 25 bases between. CDR3 length equals 18 residues. The CDR3 spells CSASQRLRGARAKNIQYF. CDR3 coding DNA: TGCAGTGCCTCTCAACGACTTAGGGGGGCGCGGGCCAAAAACATTCAGTACTTC.